This T cell receptor beta chain came from a study of blood T cells in healthy people across ages. Turning to the study itself: Template switching retrieved approximately one barcoded beta molecule for each two T cells.

V trimming: 1 base; J trimming: 5 bases; junction bases outside the gene matches: 12. Germline CDR1 SGHRS, CDR2 YFSETQ. The CDR3 covers 18 residues. General study points: A roughly linear fall in TCR beta diversity per million T cells was seen with increasing age.

This clonotype has a single count. Its antigen is not known. Using a J-beta primer mix together with a sample-barcoded 5' primer, a second PCR was run for roughly 6 to 11 cycles. All cDNA molecules were each tagged by a template-switch adaptor with 12 random nucleotides. TCRdb redid the calling of the 5' RACE reads with MiXCR, one entry per CDR3 protein. Of some 1 million distinct CDR3 sequences in the sample, 40% to 55% were seen once. Donors each provided around 10 milliliters of peripheral blood. Sequencing was done on a sample of blood. This sequence was found in a woman aged 55-70 years in good health. The chain employs TRBV5-1 and TRBJ2-5; 12 bases match TRBD2. The CDR3 DNA reads as TGCGCCAGCAGCTTGCTGGAACTAGCGGGAGGAGGCCGCGAGACCCAGTACTTC. It encodes CASSLLELAGGGRETQYF.